Listed below are T cell receptor beta chains from one sample, sequenced in a study of radiotherapy plus CTLA-4 blockade in lung cancer. Using immunoSEQ multiplex PCR, the repertoire was profiled, and TCRdb retains in-frame clones only, with some absent. The sample has around 86,000 clones, roughly 87% seen once; the top ten hold 0.75% to 0.95%. Material: peripheral blood, obtained from a patient treated with radiotherapy plus ipilimumab. These receptor sequences come from a human donor with non-small cell lung cancer who had stable disease on radiotherapy plus ipilimumab. CDR3s include the opening cysteine and the closing phenylalanine or tryptophan. A D gene is named only where the DNA matches it firmly. For some rows the clone size is stated as once, few or many, or as a class when expanded; others skip it.

CDR3 protein: CASSEGKLAGGRNLQETQYF
CDR3 DNA: TGTGCCAGCAGTGAAGGGAAACTAGCGGGGGGCCGGAACCTTCAAGAGACCCAGTACTTC
V gene: TRBV6-1
clone size: -
D gene: TRBD2
J gene: TRBJ2-5

CDR3 protein: CASSSVDRGRGGYTF
CDR3 DNA: TGTGCCAGCAGCTCAGTCGACAGGGGAAGAGGAGGCTACACCTTC
V gene: TRBV7-6
clone size: -
D gene: TRBD1
J gene: TRBJ1-2

CDR3 protein: CASSLRLAGVAELFF
CDR3 DNA: TGTGCCAGCAGCTTAAGGCTAGCGGGAGTCGCGGAGCTGTTTTTT
V gene: TRBV7-3
clone size: -
D gene: TRBD2
J gene: TRBJ2-2

CDR3 protein: CASSRLAAYEQYF
CDR3 DNA: TGTGCCAGCAGCCGCCTAGCGGCATACGAGCAGTACTTC
V gene: TRBV7-2
clone size: -
D gene: TRBD2
J gene: TRBJ2-7

CDR3 protein: CASSWGQGFYGYTF
CDR3 DNA: TGTGCCAGCAGTTGGGGACAGGGATTCTATGGCTACACCTTC
V gene: TRBV27
clone size: -
D gene: TRBD1
J gene: TRBJ1-2

CDR3 protein: CASRGQQGVAYEKLFF
CDR3 DNA: TGCGCCAGCAGAGGTCAACAGGGGGTCGCGTATGAAAAACTGTTTTTT
V gene: TRBV10-2
clone size: -
D gene: TRBD1
J gene: TRBJ1-4

CDR3 protein: CASSPAGTSGTGELFF
CDR3 DNA: TGTGCCAGCTCACCAGCTGGGACTAGCGGAACCGGGGAGCTGTTTTTT
V gene: TRBV18
clone size: few
D gene: TRBD2
J gene: TRBJ2-2

CDR3 protein: CASRSSNQPQHF
CDR3 DNA: TGTGCCAGCAGAAGTAGCAATCAGCCCCAGCATTTT
V gene: TRBV28
clone size: few
D gene: -
J gene: TRBJ1-5

CDR3 protein: CASNPRTGESDGRELFF
CDR3 DNA: TGTGCCAGTAACCCTCGAACAGGGGAATCGGATGGGCGGGAGCTGTTTTTT
V gene: TRBV19
clone size: -
D gene: TRBD1
J gene: TRBJ2-2

CDR3 protein: CASRTTTGVWAAQYF
CDR3 DNA: TGTGCCAGCAGGACAACCACGGGGGTCTGGGCGGCCCAGTACTTC
V gene: TRBV7-2
clone size: few
D gene: -
J gene: TRBJ2-5

CDR3 protein: CASSFAGDQYNEQFF
CDR3 DNA: TGTGCCAGCAGCTTCGCGGGGGACCAGTACAATGAGCAGTTCTTC
V gene: TRBV7-2
clone size: -
D gene: TRBD2
J gene: TRBJ2-1

CDR3 protein: CASSQPGDYEQYF
CDR3 DNA: TGCGCCAGCAGCCAGCCGGGTGACTACGAGCAGTACTTC
V gene: TRBV4-1
clone size: -
D gene: -
J gene: TRBJ2-7

CDR3 protein: CASRKTSGGPGIF
CDR3 DNA: TGTGCCAGCAGGAAGACTAGCGGGGGGCCTGGGATCTTC
V gene: TRBV28
clone size: -
D gene: TRBD2
J gene: TRBJ2-1

CDR3 protein: CASSRQEWGNSYGYTF
CDR3 DNA: TGTGCCAGCAGCCGCCAGGAGTGGGGGAATAGCTATGGCTACACCTTC
V gene: TRBV7-2
clone size: few
D gene: -
J gene: TRBJ1-2

CDR3 protein: CASSEFRGTGGQGNQPQHF
CDR3 DNA: TGCGCCAGCAGTGAGTTCCGTGGGACAGGGGGCCAGGGCAATCAGCCCCAGCATTTT
V gene: TRBV10-2
clone size: -
D gene: TRBD1
J gene: TRBJ1-5

CDR3 protein: CASEGRRPDNEQFF
CDR3 DNA: TGTGCCAGCGAGGGACGACGGCCCGACAATGAGCAGTTCTTC
V gene: TRBV6-8
clone size: -
D gene: -
J gene: TRBJ2-1

CDR3 protein: CASSADSTDTQYF
CDR3 DNA: TGTGCCAGCAGTGCGGACAGCACAGATACGCAGTATTTT
V gene: TRBV2
clone size: -
D gene: -
J gene: TRBJ2-3

CDR3 protein: CASSLIGFAYEQYF
CDR3 DNA: TGTGCCAGCAGCTTAATCGGATTTGCCTACGAGCAGTACTTC
V gene: TRBV11-1
clone size: -
D gene: -
J gene: TRBJ2-7

CDR3 protein: CASSISGTGKGWELFF
CDR3 DNA: TGTGCCAGCAGCATCTCCGGGACAGGGAAAGGCTGGGAGCTGTTTTTT
V gene: TRBV7-9
clone size: -
D gene: TRBD1
J gene: TRBJ2-2

CDR3 protein: CAISESSWGTDTQYF
CDR3 DNA: TGTGCCATCAGTGAGTCGAGTTGGGGGACAGATACGCAGTATTTT
V gene: TRBV10-3
clone size: -
D gene: -
J gene: TRBJ2-3

CDR3 protein: CASSLAGGRNSPLHF
CDR3 DNA: TGTGCCAGCAGCTTGGCCGGCGGTCGTAATTCACCCCTCCACTTT
V gene: TRBV5-4
clone size: -
D gene: -
J gene: TRBJ1-6

CDR3 protein: CASSYTSGTRGNEQFF
CDR3 DNA: TGCGCCAGCAGCTATACCTCCGGGACGCGGGGCAATGAGCAGTTCTTC
V gene: TRBV5-1
clone size: -
D gene: -
J gene: TRBJ2-1

CDR3 protein: CASSGWTSSYEQYF
CDR3 DNA: TGTGCCAGCAGTGGGTGGACTAGTTCCTACGAGCAGTACTTC
V gene: TRBV28
clone size: few
D gene: TRBD2
J gene: TRBJ2-7

CDR3 protein: CAYLGLAGGENIQYF
CDR3 DNA: TGTGCCTACTTGGGACTAGCGGGGGGAGAAAACATTCAGTACTTC
V gene: TRBV30
clone size: -
D gene: TRBD2
J gene: TRBJ2-4

CDR3 protein: CASSLGQFPGELFF
CDR3 DNA: TGTGCCAGCTCACTTGGACAGTTCCCCGGGGAGCTGTTTTTT
V gene: TRBV18
clone size: -
D gene: -
J gene: TRBJ2-2

CDR3 protein: CAWSVGGAYNEQFF
CDR3 DNA: TGTGCCTGGAGTGTAGGGGGGGCCTACAATGAGCAGTTCTTC
V gene: TRBV30
clone size: -
D gene: -
J gene: TRBJ2-1

CDR3 protein: CSVYLLPADTQYF
CDR3 DNA: TGCAGCGTTTATCTTTTACCGGCCGATACGCAGTATTTT
V gene: TRBV29-1
clone size: -
D gene: -
J gene: TRBJ2-3

CDR3 protein: CASSPRLASYEQYF
CDR3 DNA: TGTGCCAGCAGCCCCCGACTAGCGAGCTACGAGCAGTACTTC
V gene: TRBV9
clone size: -
D gene: TRBD2
J gene: TRBJ2-7

CDR3 protein: CASSTYSGGFWDIQYF
CDR3 DNA: TGTGCCAGCAGCACGTACAGCGGGGGGTTTTGGGACATTCAGTACTTC
V gene: TRBV9
clone size: once
D gene: TRBD2
J gene: TRBJ2-4

CDR3 protein: CASSLRASGSYEQYF
CDR3 DNA: TGCGCCAGCAGCTTGCGCGCATCGGGGTCCTACGAGCAGTACTTC
V gene: TRBV5-1
clone size: -
D gene: -
J gene: TRBJ2-7

CDR3 protein: CSSSGREELRFHQPQHF
CDR3 DNA: TGCAGCTCCTCCGGAAGGGAAGAGTTGCGATTTCATCAGCCCCAGCATTTT
V gene: TRBV29-1
clone size: once
D gene: -
J gene: TRBJ1-5

CDR3 protein: CASSRGLAGYNEQFF
CDR3 DNA: TGCGCCAGCAGTAGGGGACTAGCGGGGTACAATGAGCAGTTCTTC
V gene: TRBV5-1
clone size: -
D gene: TRBD2
J gene: TRBJ2-1

CDR3 protein: CASSPQGIHSPLHF
CDR3 DNA: TGTGCCAGCAGCCCACAGGGAATCCATTCACCCCTCCACTTT
V gene: TRBV11-2
clone size: few
D gene: -
J gene: TRBJ1-6

CDR3 protein: CASSYRPTGEKLFF
CDR3 DNA: TGTGCCAGCAGTTACAGACCGACGGGAGAAAAACTGTTTTTT
V gene: TRBV28
clone size: -
D gene: -
J gene: TRBJ1-4

CDR3 protein: CASRGGQGLSNYGYTF
CDR3 DNA: TGTGCCAGCAGAGGGGGACAGGGACTCTCTAACTATGGCTACACCTTC
V gene: TRBV2
clone size: -
D gene: TRBD1
J gene: TRBJ1-2

CDR3 protein: CASKGYEQYF
CDR3 DNA: TGTGCCAGCAAGGGGTACGAGCAGTACTTC
V gene: TRBV28
clone size: -
D gene: -
J gene: TRBJ2-7

CDR3 protein: CASSQTGRGDQPQHF
CDR3 DNA: TGTGCCAGCAGCCAGACGGGGCGCGGAGATCAGCCCCAGCATTTT
V gene: TRBV14
clone size: once
D gene: -
J gene: TRBJ1-5

CDR3 protein: CASSILAGLGSPLHF
CDR3 DNA: TGTGCCAGTAGTATTCTGGCCGGATTGGGTTCACCCCTCCACTTT
V gene: TRBV19
clone size: -
D gene: -
J gene: TRBJ1-6

CDR3 protein: CAVQLETNSPLHF
CDR3 DNA: TGTGCCGTGCAACTTGAAACAAATTCACCCCTCCACTTT
V gene: TRBV2
clone size: once
D gene: -
J gene: TRBJ1-6

CDR3 protein: CASSLAGGEQFF
CDR3 DNA: TGTGCCAGCAGCTTGGCGGGGGGTGAGCAGTTCTTC
V gene: TRBV7-3
clone size: once
D gene: TRBD2
J gene: TRBJ2-1

CDR3 protein: CASSILDRTAFF
CDR3 DNA: TGTGCCAGTAGTATCCTAGACAGAACAGCTTTCTTT
V gene: TRBV19
clone size: -
D gene: -
J gene: TRBJ1-1

CDR3 protein: CASSFSGTYNEQFF
CDR3 DNA: TGTGCCAGCAGCTTCAGCGGGACGTACAATGAGCAGTTCTTC
V gene: TRBV7-9
clone size: -
D gene: TRBD2
J gene: TRBJ2-1

CDR3 protein: CASTALSGNQPQHF
CDR3 DNA: TGTGCCAGCACGGCCCTCTCCGGCAATCAGCCCCAGCATTTT
V gene: TRBV6-1
clone size: -
D gene: -
J gene: TRBJ1-5

CDR3 protein: CASSLAGQVHQPQHF
CDR3 DNA: TGCGCCAGCAGCTTGGCCGGGCAGGTTCATCAGCCCCAGCATTTT
V gene: TRBV5-1
clone size: -
D gene: -
J gene: TRBJ1-5

CDR3 protein: CASSLGGQHSYNEQFF
CDR3 DNA: TGTGCCAGCAGCTTAGGCGGGCAGCACTCCTACAATGAGCAGTTCTTC
V gene: TRBV7-6
clone size: -
D gene: -
J gene: TRBJ2-1

CDR3 protein: CASSFGQGETQYF
CDR3 DNA: TGTGCCAGCAGCTTTGGACAGGGCGAGACCCAGTACTTC
V gene: TRBV7-2
clone size: -
D gene: TRBD1
J gene: TRBJ2-5

CDR3 protein: CASSLVGGGRLQETQYF
CDR3 DNA: TGCGCCAGCAGCTTGGTGGGTGGTGGCAGACTTCAAGAGACCCAGTACTTC
V gene: TRBV5-1
clone size: few
D gene: -
J gene: TRBJ2-5

CDR3 protein: CASSIVGSEQYF
CDR3 DNA: TGTGCCAGTAGTATAGTCGGTAGCGAGCAGTACTTC
V gene: TRBV19
clone size: -
D gene: -
J gene: TRBJ2-7

CDR3 protein: CASSPRGQGESYTF
CDR3 DNA: TGTGCCAGCTCACCGCGGGGACAGGGGGAGAGCTACACCTTC
V gene: TRBV18
clone size: -
D gene: TRBD1
J gene: TRBJ1-2

CDR3 protein: CASSMGEGGLNQPQHF
CDR3 DNA: TGTGCCAGTAGTATGGGAGAAGGGGGCCTTAATCAGCCCCAGCATTTT
V gene: TRBV19
clone size: -
D gene: TRBD1
J gene: TRBJ1-5

CDR3 protein: CASSLRDRGRETQYF
CDR3 DNA: TGCGCCAGCAGCTTGAGGGACAGGGGGCGAGAGACCCAGTACTTC
V gene: TRBV5-1
clone size: -
D gene: TRBD1
J gene: TRBJ2-5

CDR3 protein: CASSFQGGEKLFF
CDR3 DNA: TGTGCCAGCAGCTTTCAGGGAGGCGAAAAACTGTTTTTT
V gene: TRBV7-2
clone size: -
D gene: -
J gene: TRBJ1-4

CDR3 protein: CASSLGGPSDTQYF
CDR3 DNA: TGTGCCAGCAGCTTAGGGGGGCCTTCCGATACGCAGTATTTT
V gene: TRBV7-8
clone size: -
D gene: -
J gene: TRBJ2-3

CDR3 protein: CASSEIWNSGANVLTF
CDR3 DNA: TGCGCCAGCAGTGAGATATGGAATTCTGGGGCCAACGTCCTGACTTTC
V gene: TRBV10-2
clone size: -
D gene: -
J gene: TRBJ2-6

CDR3 protein: CASSSTGGNSPLHF
CDR3 DNA: TGTGCCAGCAGCTCGACAGGGGGAAATTCACCCCTCCACTTT
V gene: TRBV7-8
clone size: -
D gene: TRBD1
J gene: TRBJ1-6

CDR3 protein: CASSPRDRGRRGEAFF
CDR3 DNA: TGTGCCAGCAGTCCAAGGGACAGGGGGCGGCGAGGTGAAGCTTTCTTT
V gene: TRBV28
clone size: -
D gene: TRBD1
J gene: TRBJ1-1

CDR3 protein: CASTNDNYGYTF
CDR3 DNA: TGTGCCAGCACGAACGATAACTATGGCTACACCTTC
V gene: TRBV6-5
clone size: -
D gene: -
J gene: TRBJ1-2